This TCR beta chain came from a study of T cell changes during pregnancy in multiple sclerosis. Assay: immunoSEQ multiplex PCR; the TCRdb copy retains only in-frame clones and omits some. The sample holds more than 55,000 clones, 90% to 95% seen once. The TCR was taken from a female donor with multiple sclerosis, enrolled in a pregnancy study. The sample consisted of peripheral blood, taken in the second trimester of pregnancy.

The DNA of the CDR3 is TGTGCCAGCAGCCCCCCGTGGACCCAGTACTTC. Translating it yields CASSPPWTQYF. V is TRBV14 and J is TRBJ2-5, with no clear D. CDR1 is SGHDN and CDR2 is FVKESK in the germline V gene. The V end was cut by 4 bases, the J end by 7 bases, with 7 bases between. The CDR3 covers 11 residues.